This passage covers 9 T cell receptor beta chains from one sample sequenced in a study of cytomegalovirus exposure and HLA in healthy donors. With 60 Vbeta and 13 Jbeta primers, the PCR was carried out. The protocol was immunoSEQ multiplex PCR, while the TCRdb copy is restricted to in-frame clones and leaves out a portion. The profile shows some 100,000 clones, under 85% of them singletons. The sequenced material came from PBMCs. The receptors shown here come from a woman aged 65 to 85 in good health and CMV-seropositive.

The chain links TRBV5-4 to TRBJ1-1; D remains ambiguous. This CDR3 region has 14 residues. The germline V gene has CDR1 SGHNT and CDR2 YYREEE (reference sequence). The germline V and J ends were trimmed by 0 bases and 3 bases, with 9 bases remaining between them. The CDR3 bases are TGTGCCAGCAGCTTGGTCTGGAGGGACACTGAAGCTTTCTTT. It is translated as CASSLVWRDTEAFF.

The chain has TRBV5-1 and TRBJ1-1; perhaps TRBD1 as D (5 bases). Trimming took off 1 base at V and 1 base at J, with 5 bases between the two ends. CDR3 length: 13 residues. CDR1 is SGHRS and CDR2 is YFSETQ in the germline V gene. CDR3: CASSLRGNTEAFF. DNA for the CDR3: TGCGCCAGCAGCTTGAGGGGGAACACTGAAGCTTTCTTT.

CDR3 sequence: CASSPGQGDTGELFF. The CDR3 DNA reads TGTGCCAGCAGCCCCGGACAGGGGGACACCGGGGAGCTGTTTTTT. The rearrangement joins TRBV11-3 to TRBJ2-2; TRBD1 matches 10 bases. CDR3 length: 15 residues. Germline trimming cut 5 bases from V and 3 bases from J; bases unmatched to any gene: 3. Germline loops: CDR1 SGHNT, CDR2 YENEEA.

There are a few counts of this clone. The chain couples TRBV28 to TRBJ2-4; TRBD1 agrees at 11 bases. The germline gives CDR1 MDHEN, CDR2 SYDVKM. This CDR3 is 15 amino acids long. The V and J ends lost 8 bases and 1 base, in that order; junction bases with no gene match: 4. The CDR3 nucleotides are TGTGCCAGCCGAGGACAGGGGGCGGCCAAAAACATTCAGTACTTC. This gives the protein CASRGQGAAKNIQYF.

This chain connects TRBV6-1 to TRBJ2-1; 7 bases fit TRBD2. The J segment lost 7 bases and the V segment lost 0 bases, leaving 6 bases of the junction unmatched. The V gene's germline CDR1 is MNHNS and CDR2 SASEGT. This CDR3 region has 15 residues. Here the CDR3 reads CASSEAWTSGNEQFF. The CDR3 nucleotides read TGTGCCAGCAGTGAAGCATGGACTAGTGGGAATGAGCAGTTCTTC.

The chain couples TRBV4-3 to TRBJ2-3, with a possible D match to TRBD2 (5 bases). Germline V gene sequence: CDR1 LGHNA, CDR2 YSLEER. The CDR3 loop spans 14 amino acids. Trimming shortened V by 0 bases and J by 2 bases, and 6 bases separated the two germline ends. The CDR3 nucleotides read TGCGCCAGCAGCCAAGAACTAGTCACAGATACGCAGTATTTT. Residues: CASSQELVTDTQYF.

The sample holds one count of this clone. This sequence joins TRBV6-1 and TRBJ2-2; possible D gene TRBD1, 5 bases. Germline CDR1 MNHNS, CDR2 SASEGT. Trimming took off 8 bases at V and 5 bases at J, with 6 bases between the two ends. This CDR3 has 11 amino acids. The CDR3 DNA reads TGTGCCAGCGGGGCGACCGGGGAGCTGTTTTTT. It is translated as CASGATGELFF.

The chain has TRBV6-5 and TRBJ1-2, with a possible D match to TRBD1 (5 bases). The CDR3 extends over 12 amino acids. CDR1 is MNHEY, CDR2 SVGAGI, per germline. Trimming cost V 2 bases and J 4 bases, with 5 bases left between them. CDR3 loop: CASSYRGYGYTF. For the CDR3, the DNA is TGTGCCAGCAGTTACAGGGGCTATGGCTACACCTTC.

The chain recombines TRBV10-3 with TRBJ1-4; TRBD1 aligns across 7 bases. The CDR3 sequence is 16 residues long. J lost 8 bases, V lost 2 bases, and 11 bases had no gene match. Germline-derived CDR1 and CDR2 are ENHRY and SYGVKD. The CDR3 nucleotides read TGTGCCATCAGTGAGGCACAGGGGATTCGGGGAGAAAAACTGTTTTTT. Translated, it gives CAISEAQGIRGEKLFF.